Below are 5 T cell receptor beta chains sequenced from a single sample in a study of T-cell memory formation after mild COVID-19. TCRdb analysed the 5' RACE reads with MiXCR anew, one entry per CDR3 protein. This sample has around 390,000 distinct CDR3 sequences, with 15% to 20% found just once. Sequencing was carried out using PBMCs or a T cell subset sorted from them (not recorded which). These receptors all stem from a man aged 18 to 29 who had mild COVID-19 (a few samples of this study predate the infection). Cell type and time point are not known.

This clonotype showed up just a few times. V usage is TRBV6-6 and J usage is TRBJ2-7; tentative D call: TRBD1 (6 bases). This CDR3 has 14 residues. V was clipped by 5 bases and J by 3 bases, with 14 bases between them. CDR1 is MNHNY, CDR2 SVGAGI, per germline (reference sequence). In DNA form, the CDR3 reads TGTGCCAGCAGTATACAGGGCGAAGTCTACGAGCAGTACTTC. Its translation: CASSIQGEVYEQYF.

This chain uses TRBV7-9 with TRBJ2-3, with D perhaps being TRBD1 or TRBD2 (5 bases each). The CDR3 is 16 residues long. The germline V gene encodes CDR1 SEHNR and CDR2 FQNEAQ (reference sequence). Trimming shortened V by 1 base and J by 1 base, and 12 bases separated the two germline ends. The chain's CDR3 is CASSLGWQGGTDTQYF. The CDR3 DNA sequence: TGTGCCAGCAGCTTAGGTTGGCAGGGAGGCACAGATACGCAGTATTTT.

This clonotype was seen a handful of times. V and J are TRBV2 and TRBJ2-7; D might be TRBD1 (6 bases). Trimming took 8 bases from V and 3 from J, leaving 32 bases between them. CDR1 is SNHLY and CDR2 is FYNNEI in the germline V gene. The CDR3 is 19 amino acids. CDR3 nucleotides: TGTGCCAGCCAACTCAGACAGGAGACCTCTACCCCAGCAATCTACGAGCAGTACGTC. Translated, it gives CASQLRQETSTPAIYEQYV.

The V call is TRBV11-2, the J call TRBJ2-3, with TRBD2 matching over 9 bases. CDR1 is SGHAT, CDR2 FQNNGV, per germline. J lost 4 bases, V lost 4 bases, and 6 bases had no gene match. This CDR3 contains 15 residues. CDR3: CASSWASGASDTQYF. DNA of the CDR3: TGTGCCAGCAGCTGGGCTAGCGGGGCTTCAGATACGCAGTATTTT.

This clonotype was recorded a few times. The J gene is TRBJ1-2, the V gene TRBV9; unclear D gene. Germline V gene sequence: CDR1 SGDLS, CDR2 YYNGEE. V was trimmed by 3 bases and J by 7 bases, leaving 13 bases between them. The CDR3 loop spans 13 amino acids. Here the CDR3 DNA reads TGTGCCAGCAGCGGCGCCCTTTACTCTGGCTACACCTTC. Protein product: CASSGALYSGYTF.